A selection of T cell receptor beta chains follows, all from one sample in a study of cytomegalovirus exposure and HLA in healthy donors. Sequenced by immunoSEQ multiplex PCR; TCRdb stores in-frame clones only, minus some. The data show hundreds of thousands of clones, with less than 85% seen just once and about 6% held by the top ten. The sequenced sample consisted of PBMCs. Every receptor here comes from a woman between 18 and 29 years old in good health and CMV-seronegative. Both conserved end residues are part of each CDR3. Fields, in order: J gene, V gene, D gene, clone size, CDR3 DNA, CDR3 protein. D genes are given only for firm matches. Only some rows state a clone size, as once, few, many or a class for expanded clones.

>TRBJ1-1|TRBV29-1|NA|NA
TGCAGCGTTGCCACAGGGTCCACTGAAGCTTTCTTT
CSVATGSTEAFF
>TRBJ2-4|TRBV18|NA|few
TGTGCCAGCTCACCTCGGGCAGGGCGTCTAGCCAAAAACATTCAGTACTTC
CASSPRAGRLAKNIQYF
>TRBJ1-1|TRBV9|NA|NA
TGTGCCAGCAGCGTAGGACGGGTCCAGGGGAGCACTGAAGCTTTCTTT
CASSVGRVQGSTEAFF
>TRBJ1-4|TRBV6-1|NA|NA
TGTGCCAGCAGTGATTCTTGGTGGGGGGGCAGCAGGGTCGAAAAACTGTTTTTT
CASSDSWWGGSRVEKLFF
>TRBJ2-5|TRBV4-1|NA|NA
TGCGCCAGCAGCCAAGACGGGGGCAGCGAGACCCAGTACTTC
CASSQDGGSETQYF
>TRBJ2-7|TRBV6-5|NA|NA
TGTGCCAGCAGTTACGCTCTTTCCTACGAGCAGTACTTC
CASSYALSYEQYF
>TRBJ2-7|TRBV4-2|TRBD2|few
TGTGCCAGCAGCCAAGCACTAGCGGCCTACGAGCAGTACTTC
CASSQALAAYEQYF
>TRBJ2-7|TRBV27|TRBD2|NA
TGTGCCAGCAGAAAACCTACGGGGGGGGCCTGGTACGAGCAGTACTTC
CASRKPTGGAWYEQYF
>TRBJ2-7|TRBV27|TRBD2|NA
TGTGCCAGCAGTTCTCAACTAGCGGGGGCCTACGAGCAGTACTTC
CASSSQLAGAYEQYF
>TRBJ2-3|TRBV9|TRBD1|NA
TGTGCCAGCAGCGCAGACAGGGATACAGATACGCAGTATTTT
CASSADRDTDTQYF
>TRBJ2-7|TRBV30|TRBD1|NA
TGTGCCTGGAAACCGGGACAGGGGGCAGCGGGAGGACGGTACGAGCAGTACTTC
CAWKPGQGAAGGRYEQYF
>TRBJ1-2|TRBV25-1|NA|few
TGTGCCAGCAGGGGGTTCATGTCGGGCGGCTACACCTTC
CASRGFMSGGYTF
>TRBJ1-2|TRBV2|NA|NA
TGTGCCAGCAGTCTACAGGGCGCGTATGGCTACACCTTC
CASSLQGAYGYTF
>TRBJ2-5|TRBV4-1|NA|NA
TGCGCCAGCAGCCAATTCCCGGGGGCCCTTGGGGAGACCCAGTACTTC
CASSQFPGALGETQYF
>TRBJ2-5|TRBV9|TRBD2|NA
TGTGCCAGCAGCTCCGGGACTAGCGGGGTGGAGACCCAGTACTTC
CASSSGTSGVETQYF
>TRBJ1-1|TRBV27|TRBD1|NA
TGTGCCAGCAGTCCCACGGGACAGGGGTTCGCTTTCTTT
CASSPTGQGFAFF
>TRBJ1-4|TRBV19|TRBD1|few
TGTGCCAGTAGTATAGGAGGCGGGACAGGAGGAGAAAAACTGTTTTTT
CASSIGGGTGGEKLFF
>TRBJ2-3|TRBV7-3|TRBD1|NA
TGTGCCAGCAGCTTAGGGACAGGGTACGCAGATACGCAGTATTTT
CASSLGTGYADTQYF
>TRBJ1-5|TRBV7-8|NA|NA
TGTGCCAGCACCCCCCGGGGGGGTGTAGAGAGCAATCAGCCCCAGCATTTT
CASTPRGGVESNQPQHF
>TRBJ2-3|TRBV5-1|NA|NA
TGCGCCAGCAGCACCCATGCAGAGGCAGATACGCAGTATTTT
CASSTHAEADTQYF
>TRBJ2-5|TRBV25-1|NA|NA
TGTGCCAGCAGTGGCACCGGGGGCTGGGAGACCCAGTACTTC
CASSGTGGWETQYF
>TRBJ2-2|TRBV7-3|NA|NA
TGTGCCAGCAGCATGGGTGACTTCGGAGGGGAGCTGTTTTTT
CASSMGDFGGELFF